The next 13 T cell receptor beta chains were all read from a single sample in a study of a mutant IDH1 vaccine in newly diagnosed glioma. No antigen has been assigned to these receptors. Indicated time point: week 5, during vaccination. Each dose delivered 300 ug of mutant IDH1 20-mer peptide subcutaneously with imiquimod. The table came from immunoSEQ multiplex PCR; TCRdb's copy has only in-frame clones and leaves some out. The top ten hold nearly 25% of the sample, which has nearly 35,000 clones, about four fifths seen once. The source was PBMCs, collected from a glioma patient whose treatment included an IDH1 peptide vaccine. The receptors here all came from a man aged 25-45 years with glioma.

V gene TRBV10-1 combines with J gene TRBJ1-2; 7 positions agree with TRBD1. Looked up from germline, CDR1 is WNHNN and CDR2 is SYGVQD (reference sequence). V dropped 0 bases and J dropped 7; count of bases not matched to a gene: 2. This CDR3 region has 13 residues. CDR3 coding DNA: TGCGCCAGCAGTGAGTCGGGACAGCGTGGCTACACCTTC. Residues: CASSESGQRGYTF.

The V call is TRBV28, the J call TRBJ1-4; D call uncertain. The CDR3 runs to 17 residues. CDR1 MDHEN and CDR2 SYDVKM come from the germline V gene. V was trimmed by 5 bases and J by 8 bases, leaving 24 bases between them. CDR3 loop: CASSPTGWVLGDEKLFF. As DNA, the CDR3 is TGTGCCAGCAGTCCAACGGGGTGGGTTCTGGGAGACGAAAAACTGTTTTTT.

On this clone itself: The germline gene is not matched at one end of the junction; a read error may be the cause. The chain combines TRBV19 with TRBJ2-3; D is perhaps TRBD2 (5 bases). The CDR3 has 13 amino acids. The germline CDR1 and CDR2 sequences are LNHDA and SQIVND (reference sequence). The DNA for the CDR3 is TGTGCCAGTGGTATCGGGAACACAGATACGCAGTATTTT. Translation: CASGIGNTDTQYF.

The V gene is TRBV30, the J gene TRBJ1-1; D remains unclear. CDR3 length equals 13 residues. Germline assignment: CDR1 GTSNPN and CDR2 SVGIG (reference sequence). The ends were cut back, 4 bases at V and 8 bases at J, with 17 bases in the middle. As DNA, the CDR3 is TGTGCCTGGACCACAAGTGGTCAGGACGAAGCTTTCTTT. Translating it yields CAWTTSGQDEAFF. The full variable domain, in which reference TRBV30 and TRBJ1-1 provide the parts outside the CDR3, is SQTIHQWPATLVQPVGSPLSLECTVEGTSNPNLYWYRQAAGRGLQLLFYSVGIGQISSEVPQNLSASRPQDRQFILSSKKLLLSDSGFYLCAWTTSGQDEAFFGQGTRLTVV.

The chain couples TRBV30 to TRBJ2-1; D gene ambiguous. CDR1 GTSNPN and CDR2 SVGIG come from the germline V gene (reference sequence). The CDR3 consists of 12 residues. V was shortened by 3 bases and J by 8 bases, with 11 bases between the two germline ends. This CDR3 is CAWRRLVDEQFF. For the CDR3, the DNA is TGTGCCTGGAGACGCCTAGTCGATGAGCAGTTCTTC.

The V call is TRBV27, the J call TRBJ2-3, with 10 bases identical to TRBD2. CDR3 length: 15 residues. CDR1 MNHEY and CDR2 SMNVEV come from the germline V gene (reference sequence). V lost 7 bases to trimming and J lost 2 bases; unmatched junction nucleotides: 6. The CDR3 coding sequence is TGTGCCAGCACCTTAGGGACTAGCGACACAGATACGCAGTATTTT. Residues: CASTLGTSDTDTQYF.

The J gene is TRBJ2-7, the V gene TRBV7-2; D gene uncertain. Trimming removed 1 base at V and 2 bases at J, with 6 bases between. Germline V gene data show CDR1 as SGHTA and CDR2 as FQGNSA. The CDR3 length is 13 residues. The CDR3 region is CASSLVNPYEQYF. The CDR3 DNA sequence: TGTGCCAGCAGCTTAGTTAACCCCTACGAGCAGTACTTC.

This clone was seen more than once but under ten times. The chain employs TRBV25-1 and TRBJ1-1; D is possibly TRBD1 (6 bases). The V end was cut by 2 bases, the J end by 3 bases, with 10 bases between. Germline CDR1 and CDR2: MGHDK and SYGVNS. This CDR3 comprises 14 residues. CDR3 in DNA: TGTGCCAGCAGTGAACCAGGGGTCGACACTGAAGCTTTCTTT. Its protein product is CASSEPGVDTEAFF.

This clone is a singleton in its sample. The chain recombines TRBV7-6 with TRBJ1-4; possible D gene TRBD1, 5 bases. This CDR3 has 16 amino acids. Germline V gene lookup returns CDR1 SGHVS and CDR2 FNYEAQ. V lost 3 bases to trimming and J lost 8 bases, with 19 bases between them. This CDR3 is CASSLYVQGIDEKLFF. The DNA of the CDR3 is TGTGCCAGCAGCTTGTACGTCCAGGGAATAGACGAAAAACTGTTTTTT.

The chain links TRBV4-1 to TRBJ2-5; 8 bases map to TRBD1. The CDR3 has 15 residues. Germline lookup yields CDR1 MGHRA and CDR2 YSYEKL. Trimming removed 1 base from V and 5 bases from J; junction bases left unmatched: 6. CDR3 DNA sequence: TGCGCCAGCAGCCAAGCAGGACAGGGATTCGAGACCCAGTACTTC. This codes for CASSQAGQGFETQYF.

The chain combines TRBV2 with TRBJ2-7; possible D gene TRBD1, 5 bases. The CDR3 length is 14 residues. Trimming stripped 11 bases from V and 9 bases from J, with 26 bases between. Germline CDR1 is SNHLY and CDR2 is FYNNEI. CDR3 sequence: CASRAGRAASGQYF. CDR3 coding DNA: TGTGCCTCACGGGCTGGCAGGGCTGCTAGTGGGCAGTACTTC.

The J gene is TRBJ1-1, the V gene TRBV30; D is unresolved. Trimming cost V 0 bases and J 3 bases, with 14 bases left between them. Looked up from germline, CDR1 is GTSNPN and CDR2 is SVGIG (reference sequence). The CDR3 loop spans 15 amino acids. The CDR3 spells CAWSVSLMADTEAFF. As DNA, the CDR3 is TGTGCCTGGAGTGTATCTCTAATGGCGGACACTGAAGCTTTCTTT. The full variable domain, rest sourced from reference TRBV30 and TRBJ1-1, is SQTIHQWPATLVQPVGSPLSLECTVEGTSNPNLYWYRQAAGRGLQLLFYSVGIGQISSEVPQNLSASRPQDRQFILSSKKLLLSDSGFYLCAWSVSLMADTEAFFGQGTRLTVV.

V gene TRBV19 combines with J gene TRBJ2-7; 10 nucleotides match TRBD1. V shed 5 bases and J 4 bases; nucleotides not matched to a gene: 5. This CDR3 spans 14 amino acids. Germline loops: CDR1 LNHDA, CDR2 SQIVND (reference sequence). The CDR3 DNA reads TGTGCCAGTAGTCCAGGGACAGGGGCTTACGAGCAGTACTTC. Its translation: CASSPGTGAYEQYF. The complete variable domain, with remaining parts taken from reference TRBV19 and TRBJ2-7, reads DGGITQSPKYLFRKEGQNVTLSCEQNLNHDAMYWYRQDPGQGLRLIYYSQIVNDFQKGDIAEGYSVSREKKESFPLTVTSAQKNPTAFYLCASSPGTGAYEQYFGPGTRLTVT.